At least ten counts were recorded for the clone carrying this TCR beta chain. Via MiXCR, TCRdb re-called the 5' RACE reads, giving one row per CDR3 protein. The table shows some 54,000 distinct CDR3 sequences, with under 20% occurring only once. Naive CD4+ cells had CD25+ Tregs removed. V was trimmed by 5 bases and J by 5 bases, leaving 12 bases between them. CDR3 length: 13 residues. Sample: naive CD4+ T cells sorted from blood. Subset denoted: naive CD4+ T cells, CD4+CD45RA+CD25-. This chain connects TRBV12-3 or TRBV12-4 to TRBJ2-5; no definite D call. The origin of this receptor is a female donor with breast cancer. The DNA for the CDR3 is TGTGCCAGCAGTATGGAGCCAAGGGAGACCCAGTACTTC. This codes for CASSMEPRETQYF.